Reported below is one T cell receptor (beta chain). Antigen specificity is unknown. Extraction of RNA preceded its reverse transcription into cDNA, which served as the sequencing template. Using immunoSEQ multiplex PCR, the repertoire was profiled, and TCRdb retains in-frame clones only, with some absent. This sample has 250,000 to 350,000 clones; 60% occur once, and the top ten carry 0.9% to 0.95%. The entry originates in a study of CD8+ T cells in alopecia areata. About the study: The drug, oral tofacitinib, was given to treated patients at 5 to 10 mg twice daily. Scalp area affected, as a percentage, set the severity score of treated patients. Findings and caveats of the study: Among the 100 top clones, expanded CD8+ clones, like scalp clonality, were significantly decreased by tofacitinib.

Germline V lookup: CDR1 GTSNPN, CDR2 SVGIG (reference sequence). The CDR3 loop spans 15 amino acids. V shed 2 bases and J 3 bases; nucleotides not matched to a gene: 7. This sample's treatment: oral pan-JAK inhibitor, 5-10 mg twice daily. Samples from alopecia areata patients were lesional scalp punch biopsies and peripheral blood. V usage is TRBV30 and J usage is TRBJ1-1; 9 nucleotides match TRBD1. The sequences come from CD4+ T cells sorted from blood, collected at roughly week 52, from a patient treated with tofacitinib. The receptor was derived from a human donor with alopecia areata. The CDR3 loop is CAWSYRGRGDTEAFF. In nucleotides, the CDR3 is TGTGCCTGGAGTTACAGGGGGCGAGGGGACACTGAAGCTTTCTTT. Using reference TRBV30 and TRBJ1-1 for the parts outside the CDR3, the full variable domain is SQTIHQWPATLVQPVGSPLSLECTVEGTSNPNLYWYRQAAGRGLQLLFYSVGIGQISSEVPQNLSASRPQDRQFILSSKKLLLSDSGFYLCAWSYRGRGDTEAFFGQGTRLTVV.